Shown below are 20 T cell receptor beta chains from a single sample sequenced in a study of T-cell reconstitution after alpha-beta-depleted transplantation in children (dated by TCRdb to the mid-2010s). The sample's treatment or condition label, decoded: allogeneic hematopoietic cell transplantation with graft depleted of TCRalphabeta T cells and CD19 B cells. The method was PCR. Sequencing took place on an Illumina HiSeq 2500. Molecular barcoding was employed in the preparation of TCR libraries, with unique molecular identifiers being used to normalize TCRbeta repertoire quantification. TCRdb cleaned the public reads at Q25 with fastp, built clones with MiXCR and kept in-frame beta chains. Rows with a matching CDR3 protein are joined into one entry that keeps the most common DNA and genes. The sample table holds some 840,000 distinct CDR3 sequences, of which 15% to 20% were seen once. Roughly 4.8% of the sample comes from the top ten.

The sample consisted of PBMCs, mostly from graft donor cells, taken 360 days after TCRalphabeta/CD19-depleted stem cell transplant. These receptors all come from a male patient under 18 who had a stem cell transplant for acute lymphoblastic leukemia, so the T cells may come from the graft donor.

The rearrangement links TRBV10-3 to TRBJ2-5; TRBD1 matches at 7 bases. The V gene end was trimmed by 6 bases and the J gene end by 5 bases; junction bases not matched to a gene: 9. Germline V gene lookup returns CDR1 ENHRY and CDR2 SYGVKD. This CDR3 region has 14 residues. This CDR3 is CAISTQGVTETQYF. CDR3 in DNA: TGTGCCATCAGCACCCAGGGGGTCACGGAGACCCAGTACTTC.

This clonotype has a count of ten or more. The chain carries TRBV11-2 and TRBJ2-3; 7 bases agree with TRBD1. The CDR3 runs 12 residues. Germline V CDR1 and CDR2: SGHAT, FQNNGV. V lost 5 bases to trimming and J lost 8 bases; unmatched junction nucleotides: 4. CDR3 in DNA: TGTGCCAGCAGCCACGCAGGGGGTACGCAGTATTTT. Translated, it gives CASSHAGGTQYF.

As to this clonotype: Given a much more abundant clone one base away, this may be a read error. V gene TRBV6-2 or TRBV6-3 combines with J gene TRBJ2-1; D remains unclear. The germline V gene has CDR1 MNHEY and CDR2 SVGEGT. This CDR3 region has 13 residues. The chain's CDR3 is CTSSPPLFDEQFF. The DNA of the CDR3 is TGTACCAGCAGTCCCCCACTCTTCGATGAGCAGTTCTTC.

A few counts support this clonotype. The CDR3, as DNA: TGTGCCAGCAGCTTGGTAACAGGGGCTAGGGAGACAGATACGCAGTATTTT. It is translated as CASSLVTGARETDTQYF. The chain employs TRBV5-6 and TRBJ2-3; TRBD1 aligns across 7 bases. The CDR3 loop spans 17 amino acids. Germline loops: CDR1 SGHDT, CDR2 YYEEEE. After removal of 0 bases from V and 3 bases from J, the junction contained 10 bases not matched to a gene.

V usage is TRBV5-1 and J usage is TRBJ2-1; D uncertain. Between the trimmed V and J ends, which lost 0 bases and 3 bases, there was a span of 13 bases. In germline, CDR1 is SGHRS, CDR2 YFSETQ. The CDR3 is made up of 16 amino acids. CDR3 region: CASSLVSRSHYNEQFF. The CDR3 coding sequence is TGCGCCAGCAGCTTGGTCTCCCGATCGCACTACAATGAGCAGTTCTTC.

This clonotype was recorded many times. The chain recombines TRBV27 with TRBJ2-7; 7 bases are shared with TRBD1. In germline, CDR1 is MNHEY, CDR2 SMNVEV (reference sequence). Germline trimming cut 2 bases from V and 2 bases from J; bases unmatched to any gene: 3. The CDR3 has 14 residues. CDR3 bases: TGTGCCAGCAGTTTAGTACAGGGGACCTACGAGCAGTACTTC. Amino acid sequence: CASSLVQGTYEQYF.

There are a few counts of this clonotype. The CDR3 sequence: CASSLYEATDTQYF. The CDR3, as DNA: TGTGCCAGCAGCTTATATGAAGCAACAGATACGCAGTATTTT. The chain recombines TRBV7-8 with TRBJ2-3; no firm D call. CDR1 is SGHVS, CDR2 FQNEAQ, per germline. Trimming removed 2 bases at V and 3 bases at J, with 9 bases between. This CDR3 contains 14 residues. The variable domain in full, completed from reference TRBV7-8 and TRBJ2-3, reads GAGVSQSPRYKVAKRGQDVALRCDPISGHVSLFWYQQALGQGPEFLTYFQNEAQLDKSGLPSDRFFAERPEGSVSTLKIQRTQQEDSAVYLCASSLYEATDTQYFGPGTRLTVL.

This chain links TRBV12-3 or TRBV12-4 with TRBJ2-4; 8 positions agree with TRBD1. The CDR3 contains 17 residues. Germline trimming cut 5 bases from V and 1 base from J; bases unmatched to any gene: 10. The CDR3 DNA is TGTGCCAGCAGTCGCCCTCAGGGGGCGACGGCCAAAAACATTCAGTACTTC. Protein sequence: CASSRPQGATAKNIQYF.

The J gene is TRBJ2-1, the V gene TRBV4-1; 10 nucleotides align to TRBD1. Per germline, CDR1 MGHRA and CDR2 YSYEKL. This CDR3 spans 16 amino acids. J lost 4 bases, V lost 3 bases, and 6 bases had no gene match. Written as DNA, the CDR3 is TGCGCCAGCAGCCAGATTCCGGGACAGGGGTACAATGAGCAGTTCTTC. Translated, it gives CASSQIPGQGYNEQFF.

Here the CDR3 reads CASSTGREAPYEQYF. CDR3 nucleotide sequence: TGTGCCAGCTCGACCGGGCGGGAGGCCCCCTACGAGCAGTACTTC. The chain combines TRBV18 with TRBJ2-7; 8 bases fit TRBD2. The CDR3 spans 15 residues. CDR1 is KGHSH, CDR2 LQKENI, per germline. V was pared by 6 bases and J by 2 bases, with 9 bases of the junction left unmatched.

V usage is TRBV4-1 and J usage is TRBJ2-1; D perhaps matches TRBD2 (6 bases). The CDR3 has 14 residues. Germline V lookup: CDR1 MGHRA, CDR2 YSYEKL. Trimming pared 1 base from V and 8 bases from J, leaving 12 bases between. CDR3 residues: CASSQAGVTHEQFF. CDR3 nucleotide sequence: TGCGCCAGCAGCCAAGCGGGAGTCACACATGAGCAGTTCTTC.

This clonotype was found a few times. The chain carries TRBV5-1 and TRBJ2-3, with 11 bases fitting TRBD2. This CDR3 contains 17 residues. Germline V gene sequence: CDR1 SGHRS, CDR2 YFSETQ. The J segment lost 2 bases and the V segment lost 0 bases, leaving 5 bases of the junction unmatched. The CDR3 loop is CASSLALAGGFTDTQYF. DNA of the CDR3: TGCGCCAGCAGCTTGGCGCTAGCGGGAGGCTTCACAGATACGCAGTATTTT.

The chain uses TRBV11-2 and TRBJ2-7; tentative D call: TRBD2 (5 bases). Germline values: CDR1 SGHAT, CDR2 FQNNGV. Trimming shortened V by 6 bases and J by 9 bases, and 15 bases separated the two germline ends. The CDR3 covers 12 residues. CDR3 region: CASRKISGSQYF. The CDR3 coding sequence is TGTGCCAGCAGGAAGATCTCGGGATCGCAGTACTTC.

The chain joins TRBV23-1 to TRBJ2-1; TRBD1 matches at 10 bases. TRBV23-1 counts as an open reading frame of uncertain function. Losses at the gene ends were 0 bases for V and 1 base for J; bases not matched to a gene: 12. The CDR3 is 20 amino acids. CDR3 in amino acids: CASSQSLGTGARGSYNEQFF. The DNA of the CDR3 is TGCGCCAGCAGTCAATCGTTAGGGACAGGGGCCCGGGGGTCCTACAATGAGCAGTTCTTC.

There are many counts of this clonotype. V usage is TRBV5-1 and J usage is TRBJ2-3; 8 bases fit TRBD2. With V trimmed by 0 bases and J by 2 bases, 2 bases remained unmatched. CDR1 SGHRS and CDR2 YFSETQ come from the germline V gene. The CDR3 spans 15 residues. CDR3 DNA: TGCGCCAGCAGCTTGGTAGCGGGGCTCACAGATACGCAGTATTTT. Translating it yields CASSLVAGLTDTQYF.

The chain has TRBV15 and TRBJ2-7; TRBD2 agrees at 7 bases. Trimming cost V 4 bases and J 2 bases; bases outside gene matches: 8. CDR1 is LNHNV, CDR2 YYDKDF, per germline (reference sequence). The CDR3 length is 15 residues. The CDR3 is CATSTRLADTYEQYF. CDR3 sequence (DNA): TGTGCCACCAGCACCCGCCTAGCGGATACCTACGAGCAGTACTTC.

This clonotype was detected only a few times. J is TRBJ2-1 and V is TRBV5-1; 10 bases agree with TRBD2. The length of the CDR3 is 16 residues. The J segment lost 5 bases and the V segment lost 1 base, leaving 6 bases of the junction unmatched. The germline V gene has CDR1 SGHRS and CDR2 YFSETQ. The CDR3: CASSLPGLAGDNEQFF. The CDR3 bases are TGCGCCAGCAGCTTGCCCGGGCTAGCGGGAGACAATGAGCAGTTCTTC.

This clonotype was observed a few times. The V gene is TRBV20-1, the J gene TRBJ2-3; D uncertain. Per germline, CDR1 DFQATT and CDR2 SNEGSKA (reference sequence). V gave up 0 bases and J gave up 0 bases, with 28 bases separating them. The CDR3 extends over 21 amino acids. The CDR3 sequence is CSARDQVGAPETYPSTDTQYF. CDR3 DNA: TGCAGTGCTAGAGATCAGGTCGGAGCCCCCGAAACCTATCCTAGCACAGATACGCAGTATTTT.

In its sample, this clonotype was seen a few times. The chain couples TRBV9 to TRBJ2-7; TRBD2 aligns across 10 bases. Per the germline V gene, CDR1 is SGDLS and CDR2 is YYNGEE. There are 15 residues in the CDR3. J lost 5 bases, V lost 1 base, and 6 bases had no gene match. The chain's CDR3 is CASSVRAGGPHEQYF. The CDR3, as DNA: TGTGCCAGCAGCGTACGAGCGGGAGGGCCCCACGAGCAGTACTTC.

The CDR3 DNA sequence: TGCGCCAGCAGCCAACCCTTTAGCGGGAACTACAATGAGCAGTTCTTC. Residues: CASSQPFSGNYNEQFF. The J gene is TRBJ2-1, the V gene TRBV4-1; 8 bases line up with TRBD2. The trim removed 2 bases at V and 3 bases at J, leaving 6 bases unmatched. The CDR3 consists of 16 residues. The germline V gene has CDR1 MGHRA and CDR2 YSYEKL.